This T cell receptor beta chain was sequenced during a study of control samples from healthy donors and cancer patients. Some clones are missing from TCRdb's copy, which holds only in-frame ones; the method was immunoSEQ multiplex PCR. The data contain tens of thousands of clones, 93% of them singletons. The CDR3 contains 12 residues. Trimming took off 2 bases at V and 4 bases at J, with 6 bases between the two ends. Germline values: CDR1 MNHEY, CDR2 SVGEGT. The sequence was obtained from a woman aged 50 to 60 with head and neck cancer. The sample comprised PBMCs. The rearrangement joins TRBV6-2 or TRBV6-3 to TRBJ2-7; no definite D call. CDR3 amino acids: CASSYEGYEQYF. The CDR3 DNA follows: TGTGCCAGCAGTTACGAAGGATACGAGCAGTACTTC.